Shown below are 21 T cell receptor beta chains from a single sample sequenced in a study of blood T cell repertoires in COVID-19. The method was immunoSEQ multiplex PCR; TCRdb's version includes in-frame clones alone and lacks a portion of them. The sample contains some 350,000 clones, about 87% of which appear only once. Sequenced sample: PBMCs or T cells enriched from blood (not recorded which). The receptors stem from a young woman who had recovered from COVID-19.

The rearrangement uses TRBV18 and TRBJ2-5, with D unresolved. CDR3 length: 14 residues. Trimming left V 3 bases short and J 1 base short, with 9 bases between. Germline V gives CDR1 KGHSH, CDR2 LQKENI. The chain's CDR3 is CASSPYSIQETQYF. In DNA, the CDR3 is TGTGCCAGCTCACCGTACAGCATCCAAGAGACCCAGTACTTC.

The chain couples TRBV28 to TRBJ1-1; maybe TRBD1 (5 bases). Germline loops: CDR1 MDHEN, CDR2 SYDVKM. The CDR3 consists of 14 residues. V dropped 3 bases and J dropped 0 bases, with 8 bases sitting between them. The CDR3 region is CASSFLQVNTEAFF. CDR3 nucleotides: TGTGCCAGCAGTTTCCTACAGGTGAACACTGAAGCTTTCTTT.

A few counts support this clone. The genes are TRBV28 and TRBJ1-2; 10 nucleotides agree with TRBD1. V shed 4 bases and J 2 bases; nucleotides not matched to a gene: 1. The CDR3 is 14 residues long. Germline V CDR1 and CDR2: MDHEN, SYDVKM. For the CDR3, the DNA is TGTGCCAGCAGTTGGACAGGGGGGAACTATGGCTACACCTTC. Protein product: CASSWTGGNYGYTF.

The chain joins TRBV10-3 to TRBJ2-6; 9 nucleotides line up with TRBD1. The CDR3 has 15 residues. V lost 11 bases, J lost 0 bases, and 5 bases stayed unmatched. From germline, CDR1 is ENHRY and CDR2 SYGVKD. As DNA, the CDR3 is TGTGCCGCTCAGGACAGGGGCTCTGGGGCCAACGTCCTGACTTTC. It specifies CAAQDRGSGANVLTF.

The genes are TRBV30 and TRBJ1-1; 7 bases match TRBD1. This CDR3 is built from 11 residues. V shed 8 bases, J shed 9 bases, and the junction held 9 bases outside the gene matches. The germline CDR1 and CDR2 sequences are GTSNPN and SVGIG (reference sequence). The CDR3 sequence: CAGNEGAQAFF. DNA of the CDR3: TGTGCCGGGAACGAGGGGGCGCAAGCTTTCTTT.

This clone was counted a few times. The CDR3 reads CASSVAGGGHEKLFF. In DNA form, the CDR3 reads TGTGCCAGCAGCGTAGCAGGGGGCGGGCATGAAAAACTGTTTTTT. The chain links TRBV9 to TRBJ1-4; 8 bases are a match to TRBD1. CDR3 length: 15 amino acids. The germline gives CDR1 SGDLS, CDR2 YYNGEE. Trimming at V came to 0 bases and at J to 6 bases, leaving 4 bases not matched to a gene.

The chain employs TRBV4-1 and TRBJ1-1; unclear D gene. The CDR3 covers 15 residues. Trimming took off 0 bases at V and 0 bases at J, with 8 bases between the two ends. The germline CDR1 and CDR2 sequences are MGHRA and YSYEKL. This chain's CDR3 is CASSQDLGVNTEAFF. The CDR3 coding sequence is TGCGCCAGCAGCCAAGATCTCGGAGTGAACACTGAAGCTTTCTTT.

This chain links TRBV5-5 with TRBJ2-1; no reliable D call. This CDR3 comprises 13 residues. The germline V gene encodes CDR1 SGHKS and CDR2 YYEKEE (reference sequence). Deletions cut 5 bases from V and 9 bases from J, with 15 bases between. The CDR3: CASRRQPNTEQFF. The CDR3 DNA is TGTGCCAGCAGGAGACAACCGAATACTGAGCAGTTCTTC.

This chain connects TRBV18 to TRBJ2-7; no firm D call. CDR1 is KGHSH and CDR2 is LQKENI in the germline V gene. V was trimmed by 1 base and J by 3 bases, leaving 16 bases between them. The CDR3 is 16 residues long. CDR3 nucleotide sequence: TGTGCCAGCTCACCACAACAACAGTTTGCCCTCTACGAGCAGTACTTC. Encoded protein: CASSPQQQFALYEQYF.

V usage is TRBV29-1 and J usage is TRBJ1-2; D may be TRBD1 (5 bases). Germline loops: CDR1 SQVTM, CDR2 ANQGSEA. This CDR3 spans 13 amino acids. The germline V and J ends were trimmed by 4 bases and 8 bases, with 17 bases remaining between them. CDR3 DNA sequence: TGCAGCGTTGTAGGGACTCCCAATGGGGGCTACACCTTC. This sequence encodes CSVVGTPNGGYTF.

This clone was seen a few times. The rearrangement joins TRBV7-9 to TRBJ1-6; 7 bases line up with TRBD1. Looked up from germline, CDR1 is SEHNR and CDR2 is FQNEAQ (reference sequence). The length of the CDR3 is 17 residues. Trimming took 3 bases from V and 0 from J; bases not matched to a gene: 5. The CDR3: CASSLAGQSSYNSPLHF. The DNA for the CDR3 is TGTGCCAGCAGCTTGGCGGGACAGAGCTCCTATAATTCACCCCTCCACTTT.

This chain links TRBV2 with TRBJ1-5, with a tentative D call TRBD1 (5 bases). V was pared by 6 bases and J by 5 bases, with 11 bases between. CDR3 length equals 13 residues. Germline V CDR1 and CDR2: SNHLY, FYNNEI. CDR3 region: CASSTQVDQPQHF. CDR3 in DNA: TGTGCCAGCAGCACACAGGTGGATCAGCCCCAGCATTTT.

CDR3 coding DNA: TGCGCCAGCAGCTTGGCCCCGGGCCGGGGAACAGATACGCAGTATTTT. Translated: CASSLAPGRGTDTQYF. The chain carries TRBV5-1 and TRBJ2-3; maybe TRBD2 (5 bases). The ends were cut back, 0 bases at V and 3 bases at J, with 14 bases in the middle. CDR3 size: 16 residues. Germline loops: CDR1 SGHRS, CDR2 YFSETQ. Complete variable domain (other parts from reference TRBV5-1 and TRBJ2-3): KAGVTQTPRYLIKTRGQQVTLSCSPISGHRSVSWYQQTPGQGLQFLFEYFSETQRNKGNFPGRFSGRQFSNSRSEMNVSTLELGDSALYLCASSLAPGRGTDTQYFGPGTRLTVL.

The chain links TRBV5-1 to TRBJ1-1; 7 bases match TRBD1. The trim removed 5 bases at V and 4 bases at J, leaving 8 bases unmatched. Germline CDR1 reads SGHRS; CDR2 reads YFSETQ. CDR3 length: 14 amino acids. As DNA, the CDR3 is TGCGCCAGCAGTCGCAGGGGGACGGGCACTGAAGCTTTCTTT. It translates to CASSRRGTGTEAFF.

This sequence joins TRBV5-4 and TRBJ1-4; 7 bases are shared with TRBD1. This CDR3 region has 15 residues. Germline CDR1 SGHNT, CDR2 YYREEE (reference sequence). J gave up 8 bases and V 4 bases, and 11 bases lay outside the gene matches. The CDR3 is CASSKKTGLGEKLFF. The CDR3 bases are TGTGCCAGCAGCAAAAAGACAGGGCTCGGGGAAAAACTGTTTTTT.

The chain links TRBV5-1 to TRBJ1-1, with D possibly TRBD1 on 5 matching bases. In germline, CDR1 is SGHRS, CDR2 YFSETQ. V lost 4 bases and J lost 1, with 8 bases in between. The CDR3 runs to 13 residues. The CDR3 DNA is TGCGCCAGCAGCAAGACAGCGAACACTGAAGCTTTCTTT. Protein product: CASSKTANTEAFF.

The J gene is TRBJ1-1, the V gene TRBV18; D call uncertain. The V gene's germline CDR1 is KGHSH and CDR2 LQKENI. Trimming took off 6 bases at V and 5 bases at J, with 13 bases between the two ends. CDR3 length: 13 amino acids. CDR3 in amino acids: CASSPGGFTEAFF. CDR3 coding DNA: TGTGCCAGCTCCCCGGGAGGGTTTACTGAAGCTTTCTTT.

The V call is TRBV7-7, the J call TRBJ1-3; D not certain. The CDR3 runs to 14 residues. Germline-derived CDR1 and CDR2 are SSHAT and FNYEAQ (reference sequence). V was shortened by 5 bases and J by 0 bases, with 8 bases between the two germline ends. CDR3 in amino acids: CASSPHVSGNTIYF. CDR3 bases: TGTGCCAGCAGCCCACACGTCTCTGGAAACACCATATATTTT.

The V gene is TRBV19, the J gene TRBJ1-1; 9 bases fit TRBD1. CDR3 size: 15 residues. Germline loops: CDR1 LNHDA, CDR2 SQIVND (reference sequence). With 6 bases clipped from V and 1 base from J, the junction kept 6 bases outside the gene matches. The CDR3 spells CASSLGQGWNTEAFF. The CDR3 DNA reads as TGTGCCAGTAGCCTAGGACAGGGGTGGAACACTGAAGCTTTCTTT. Complete variable domain (other parts from reference TRBV19 and TRBJ1-1): DGGITQSPKYLFRKEGQNVTLSCEQNLNHDAMYWYRQDPGQGLRLIYYSQIVNDFQKGDIAEGYSVSREKKESFPLTVTSAQKNPTAFYLCASSLGQGWNTEAFFGQGTRLTVV.

The chain recombines TRBV7-9 with TRBJ1-5; possibly TRBD1 for D (6 bases). The V and J ends lost 2 bases and 5 bases respectively, with 7 bases between them. Germline V gives CDR1 SEHNR, CDR2 FQNEAQ (reference sequence). The CDR3 is made up of 13 amino acids. The CDR3 nucleotides are TGTGCCAGCAGCTTACAGGGGTATCAGCCCCAGCATTTT. Amino acids: CASSLQGYQPQHF. The complete variable domain, with remaining parts taken from reference TRBV7-9 and TRBJ1-5, reads DTGVSQNPRHKITKRGQNVTFRCDPISEHNRLYWYRQTLGQGPEFLTYFQNEAQLEKSRLLSDRFSAERPKGSFSTLEIQRTEQGDSAMYLCASSLQGYQPQHFGDGTRLSIL.

The CDR3 DNA follows: TGTGCCAGCAGCTTACTGGGCAGTCCGAAGCAAGAGACCCAGTACTTC. Translated: CASSLLGSPKQETQYF. The chain combines TRBV7-9 with TRBJ2-5; D unclear. The CDR3 has 16 amino acids. V shed 2 bases and J shed 2 bases, with 15 bases lying between them. Germline V gives CDR1 SEHNR, CDR2 FQNEAQ (reference sequence).